Reported below is one T cell receptor beta chain. V was clipped by 2 bases and J by 11 bases, with 24 bases between them. Germline V gene data show CDR1 as MGHRA and CDR2 as YSYEKL. The CDR3 covers 17 residues. Per the study methods: Estimation of nucleated cell counts was performed using reference gene primer amplification. This table comes from immunoSEQ multiplex PCR, and its TCRdb copy is limited to in-frame clones, with some not included. That table gives V, J and clone size, and the DNA gave D and trimming. The table lists 150,000 to 200,000 clones, roughly 86% of them singletons. This specimen belongs to a study of blood T cell repertoires in COVID-19.

What was sequenced was peripheral blood. This sequence was found in an older woman who had recovered from COVID-19. The chain recombines TRBV4-1 with TRBJ1-4, with unresolved D. This CDR3 reads CASSQPILTAQFNKLFF. Written as DNA, the CDR3 is TGCGCCAGCAGCCAACCCATTCTAACAGCCCAATTTAACAAACTGTTTTTT.